This T cell receptor (delta chain) was sequenced in a study of Vδ1+ human thymocytes. Study findings and constraints: Thymic TRG and TRD repertoires appeared highly polyclonal. Roughly 22% of thymic delta-chain sequences were Vdelta2, with few Vdelta3, unlike blood Vdelta1+ controls.

The germline V and J ends were trimmed by 1 base and 0 bases, with 30 bases remaining between them. CDR1 is TSWWSYY, CDR2 QGS, per germline. The CDR3 contains 22 residues. Sequences come from RNA converted to cDNA by reverse transcription. The CDR3 regions were amplified by multiplex PCR from V-gene primers to a constant-region primer. TCRdb re-identified clones in the multiplex PCR reads via CATT. The table has 80,000 or so delta-chain clones, around 34% seen once. On this clone: Its antigen is still unknown.

The gene calls are TRDV1 and TRDJ1; a weak D match, TRDD2 (6 bases). The specimen was Vdelta1+ gamma-delta thymocytes from the thymus. As to subset: FACS-sorted CD3+ TCRalphabeta- TCRVdelta1+ TCRVdelta2- thymocytes. The TCR was taken from a boy less than two years old who had congenital heart surgery. In DNA, the CDR3 is TGTGCTCTTGGGGAACCGAGGCCTTCCGAAGCCCTACTGCCTCCCTACACCGATAAACTCATCTTT. Residues: CALGEPRPSEALLPPYTDKLIF.